These T cell receptor beta chains were read from a single sample in a study of low-dose radiotherapy and immunotherapy resistance in tumors. MiXCR was run by TCRdb on the reads, yielding one entry per CDR3 protein. The sample contains about 39,000 distinct CDR3 sequences, roughly 30% of which appear only once. The source material was PBMCs, sampled before treatment. These receptor sequences come from a male donor with gallbladder cancer. The CDR3 runs from the conserved cysteine through the conserved F or W. A D gene is named only where the DNA matches it firmly. Expanded clones get a size class; other rows say once, few or many, or leave the size out.

d_gene	v_gene	abundance	j_gene	CDR3nt	CDR3aa
-	TRBV20-1	many	TRBJ2-1	TGCAGTGCTAGAGAACCATTCTCCTACAATGAGCAGTTCTTC	CSAREPFSYNEQFF
-	TRBV9	medium-sized	TRBJ2-7	TGTGCCAGCAGCGTAGGTCTAGTTGACGAGCAGTACTTC	CASSVGLVDEQYF
TRBD1	TRBV5-4	-	TRBJ2-7	TGTGCCAGCAGCTTGCGGGACAGAGCCTACGAGCAGTACTTC	CASSLRDRAYEQYF
-	TRBV7-2	many	TRBJ2-3	TGTGCCAGCAGCTTAGTAAGTCTGCCGGGGGATACGCAGTATTTT	CASSLVSLPGDTQYF
TRBD1	TRBV4-1	-	TRBJ1-5	TGCGCCAGCAGCCAAGATTTGGTAGGGGGCGCTCAGCCCCAGCATTTT	CASSQDLVGGAQPQHF
-	TRBV7-2	-	TRBJ2-7	TGTGCCAGCAGCCTCCCGGTCAGTTCAAACTACGAGCAGTACTTC	CASSLPVSSNYEQYF
TRBD2	TRBV6-2/TRBV6-3	many	TRBJ2-1	TGTGCCAGCAGTTATTCGGGGCCGGGACTAGGAGGGGAGAATGAGCAGTTCTTC	CASSYSGPGLGGENEQFF
TRBD2	TRBV18	-	TRBJ2-2	TGTGCCAGCTCGCGGGAGGTATCGAACACCGGGGAGCTGTTTTTT	CASSREVSNTGELFF
-	TRBV6-2/TRBV6-3	few	TRBJ2-5	TGTGCCAGCAGTTCAAACAGGGTCACAGAAGAGACCCAGTACTTC	CASSSNRVTEETQYF
TRBD1	TRBV6-2/TRBV6-3	many	TRBJ2-5	TGTGCCAGCAGTTATCTAGGACAGGGCCTCGGTGAGACCCAGTACTTC	CASSYLGQGLGETQYF
TRBD2	TRBV14	many	TRBJ2-1	TGTGCCAGCAGCCAAGGGGGTAGCGGGGTCTACAATGAGCAGTTCTTC	CASSQGGSGVYNEQFF
-	TRBV25-1	many	TRBJ2-7	TGTGCCAGCAGTGTTGTGGAACGGGAGCAGTACTTC	CASSVVEREQYF
TRBD1	TRBV10-3	-	TRBJ1-1	TGTGCCATCAGTACCGGACAGGGAGGCACTGAAGCTTTCTTT	CAISTGQGGTEAFF
TRBD1	TRBV7-9	-	TRBJ1-1	TGTGCCAGCAGCCCGCGGACAGGGGGTTCTGAAGCTTTCTTT	CASSPRTGGSEAFF
TRBD2	TRBV20-1	once	TRBJ2-7	TGCAGTGCTAGAATAGCGGGGGGGAGTTACGAGCAGTACTTC	CSARIAGGSYEQYF
TRBD2	TRBV5-1	once	TRBJ2-5	TGCGCCAGCAGCTTGGAGACTAGCTGGGAGACCCAGCACTTC	CASSLETSWETQHF
-	TRBV4-2	few	TRBJ2-1	TGTGCCAGCAGCCAAGCGGGGTGGGGAGACAATGAGCAGTTCTTC	CASSQAGWGDNEQFF
TRBD2	TRBV6-2/TRBV6-3	few	TRBJ2-5	TGTGCCAGCCAAACAGCGGGAGTGGAGACCCAGTACTTC	CASQTAGVETQYF
-	TRBV19	many	TRBJ1-5	TGTGCCGGGGGGCAGGGTTTGGAACAGCCCCAGCATTTT	CAGGQGLEQPQHF
TRBD1	TRBV6-5	many	TRBJ1-4	TGTGCCAGCAGTTACTCGAGCGAATACAGGGGAAAAAATGAAAAACTGTTTTTT	CASSYSSEYRGKNEKLFF
-	TRBV18	many	TRBJ1-1	TGTGCCAGCTCACCCCGGGACTCAAGAGGGACTGAAGCTTTCTTT	CASSPRDSRGTEAFF
-	TRBV30	many	TRBJ2-1	TGTGCCTGGAGTGTAGTTCTATCGAATGAGCAGTTCTTC	CAWSVVLSNEQFF
TRBD2	TRBV3-1	many	TRBJ2-5	TGTGCCAGCAGCCCCTCCGGACTAGCGACCCCAGGGTACTTC	CASSPSGLATPGYF
-	TRBV27	many	TRBJ2-3	TGTGCCAGCAGTAGCTCTCAGGAGGCGGCCACAGATACGCAGTATTTT	CASSSSQEAATDTQYF
TRBD2	TRBV20-1	many	TRBJ2-1	TGCAGTGCTAGAGATCGGCTAGCGGGGGTCCTATACAATGAGCAGTTCTTC	CSARDRLAGVLYNEQFF
-	TRBV6-1	many	TRBJ2-4	TGTGCCAGCAGTCCTTCAGGGGGGGTAGGAAACATTCAGTACTTC	CASSPSGGVGNIQYF
-	TRBV30	many	TRBJ1-6	TGTGCCTGGAGTCGGACAGTTTCACCCCTCCACTTT	CAWSRTVSPLHF
TRBD2	TRBV7-2	-	TRBJ2-3	TGTGCCAGCAGCTCAGGGTTCGGGGGGGCAGATACGCAGTATTTT	CASSSGFGGADTQYF
TRBD2	TRBV28	-	TRBJ2-5	TGTGCCAGCAGTATTCCCGGACTAGCGGGAGGCTTGGGAGAGACCCAGTACTTC	CASSIPGLAGGLGETQYF
TRBD1	TRBV25-1	-	TRBJ2-1	TGTGCCAGCAGTGAATTGAGGTCGGGGACAGGTCAGAACAATGAGCAGTTCTTC	CASSELRSGTGQNNEQFF
-	TRBV27	many	TRBJ2-1	TGTGCCAGCAGTTGGGGCCCCGACAATGAGCAGTTCTTC	CASSWGPDNEQFF
TRBD1	TRBV5-6	-	TRBJ2-7	TGTGCCAGCAGCCAGGGACAGGATCGGTACTTC	CASSQGQDRYF
-	TRBV12-3/TRBV12-4	few	TRBJ1-1	TGTGCCAGCAGTCCGTTCGCGAGCGCTGAAGCTTTCTTT	CASSPFASAEAFF
TRBD1	TRBV14	many	TRBJ2-7	TGTGCCAGCAGCCAAGTCACAGGGGGAAGGTACGAGCAGTACTTC	CASSQVTGGRYEQYF
-	TRBV7-2	many	TRBJ2-7	TGTGCCAGCAGCACCCCGACGGGGATTAGGGCCGAGCAGTACTTC	CASSTPTGIRAEQYF
-	TRBV6-2/TRBV6-3	many	TRBJ2-7	TGTGCCAGCAGTTACTCTCCATATACCTACGAGCAGTACTTC	CASSYSPYTYEQYF
-	TRBV28	medium-sized	TRBJ2-5	TGTGCCAGCAGTTTCGGCGCAGGGTGGGAGACCCAGTACTTC	CASSFGAGWETQYF
-	TRBV10-3	-	TRBJ2-1	TGTGCCATCAGATCAGGGTACAATGAGCAGTTCTTC	CAIRSGYNEQFF
TRBD2	TRBV20-1	many	TRBJ2-1	TGCAGTTCGTTAGATAGCGGGGGCCCCAATGAGCAGTTCTTC	CSSLDSGGPNEQFF
-	TRBV7-6	many	TRBJ2-3	TGTGCCAGCAGCCCGGAGGGTAGAACAGATACGCAGTATTTT	CASSPEGRTDTQYF
-	TRBV24-1	-	TRBJ2-7	TGTGCCACCAGTGACACGGTTCTCGACGAGCAGTACTTC	CATSDTVLDEQYF
TRBD1	TRBV2	many	TRBJ2-4	TGTGCCAGCAGTTCTGGACAGGGGGCGCGCAACATTCAGTACTTC	CASSSGQGARNIQYF